These 20 T cell receptor beta chains were all obtained from the same sample, sequenced in a study of CD8 T cells in ankylosing spondylitis. TCRdb re-derived calls from the 5' RACE reads in MiXCR, one entry per CDR3 protein. The sample yields 200,000 to 300,000 distinct CDR3 sequences, around 32% seen once. What was sequenced was blood, either unsorted or a sorted T cell fraction (not recorded which). These receptors came from a male donor with ankylosing spondylitis or in good health (not recorded which).

This clonotype was picked up a small number of times. The V and J genes are TRBV7-9 and TRBJ2-1, with D tentatively TRBD1 or TRBD2 (6 bases each). Deletions cut 1 base from V and 9 bases from J, with 10 bases between. Looked up from germline, CDR1 is SEHNR and CDR2 is FQNEAQ (reference sequence). The CDR3 consists of 13 residues. The CDR3 sequence: CASSLGTGAEQFF. CDR3 DNA: TGTGCCAGCAGCTTAGGTACGGGGGCTGAGCAGTTCTTC.

The chain links TRBV7-9 to TRBJ1-1; D not certain. The CDR3 has 12 residues. Trimming left V 1 base short and J 7 bases short, with 7 bases between. Per the germline V gene, CDR1 is SEHNR and CDR2 is FQNEAQ (reference sequence). CDR3 region: CASSLDRDEAFF. The CDR3 bases are TGTGCCAGCAGCTTAGACAGAGATGAAGCTTTCTTT.

The chain carries TRBV10-2 and TRBJ1-1; tentatively, D is TRBD1 (6 bases). In germline, CDR1 is WSHSY, CDR2 SAAADI. Trimming took 6 bases from V and 0 from J, leaving 14 bases between them. This CDR3 is built from 15 residues. CDR3 in DNA: TGCGCCAGCAGGTTCTACAGGGACTTGAACACTGAAGCTTTCTTT. This gives the protein CASRFYRDLNTEAFF.

This clonotype was counted between two and nine times. This chain joins TRBV6-1 and TRBJ2-7; the D gene is possibly TRBD1 (6 bases). The length of the CDR3 is 13 residues. The germline V gene encodes CDR1 MNHNS and CDR2 SASEGT. The V gene lost 7 bases and the J gene lost 2 bases, with 12 bases spanning the gap. The CDR3 sequence is CASTNRATYEQYF. The CDR3 nucleotides are TGTGCCAGCACCAACAGGGCAACCTACGAGCAGTACTTC.

This clonotype was recorded a few times. The chain employs TRBV20-1 and TRBJ1-2; perhaps TRBD1 as D (5 bases). Germline CDR1 reads DFQATT; CDR2 reads SNEGSKA (reference sequence). This CDR3 spans 13 amino acids. Deletions cut 4 bases from V and 4 bases from J, with 13 bases between. The CDR3 is CSATNGTAYGYTF. The CDR3 DNA is TGCAGTGCTACAAACGGGACGGCCTATGGCTACACCTTC.

The chain is built from TRBV15 and TRBJ2-1, with TRBD1 matching 7 bases. This CDR3 has 17 amino acids. The J segment lost 2 bases and the V segment lost 3 bases, leaving 10 bases of the junction unmatched. Germline CDR1 LNHNV, CDR2 YYDKDF (reference sequence). The DNA of the CDR3 is TGTGCCACCAGCAGTACACCGGGACAGAGCACCTACAATGAGCAGTTCTTC. It encodes CATSSTPGQSTYNEQFF.

There are many counts of this clonotype. The rearrangement joins TRBV6-1 to TRBJ1-2; D unclear. This CDR3 region has 14 residues. Germline V gives CDR1 MNHNS, CDR2 SASEGT. V was trimmed by 6 bases and J by 3 bases, leaving 14 bases between them. CDR3 nucleotides: TGTGCCAGCAGCCTCACGGCCGCGGACTATGGCTACACCTTC. It is translated as CASSLTAADYGYTF.

This clonotype occurred a few times. The chain uses TRBV27 and TRBJ2-1, with 9 bases fitting TRBD2. Germline loops: CDR1 MNHEY, CDR2 SMNVEV (reference sequence). V dropped 5 bases and J dropped 5; count of bases not matched to a gene: 4. There are 14 residues in the CDR3. This CDR3 reads CASSEAGGHNEQFF. The CDR3 DNA reads as TGTGCCAGCAGTGAGGCGGGGGGGCACAATGAGCAGTTCTTC.

The table lists this clonotype with a few counts. The chain couples TRBV10-3 to TRBJ1-2; maybe TRBD1 (5 bases). V was cut by 3 bases and J by 2 bases, with 13 bases left in between. This CDR3 is 15 amino acids long. Germline values: CDR1 ENHRY, CDR2 SYGVKD. CDR3 region: CAISEMRGSNYGYTF. CDR3 nucleotides: TGTGCCATCAGTGAAATGAGGGGCTCCAACTATGGCTACACCTTC.

There are a few counts of this clonotype. The J gene is TRBJ1-5, the V gene TRBV20-1; D ambiguous. The CDR3 consists of 16 residues. The V and J ends lost 5 bases and 0 bases respectively, with 17 bases between them. Germline V gene data show CDR1 as DFQATT and CDR2 as SNEGSKA (reference sequence). CDR3 region: CSAPLPITNSNQPQHF. The DNA for the CDR3 is TGCAGTGCTCCTCTCCCCATCACGAATAGCAATCAGCCCCAGCATTTT.

This clonotype occurred many times. V is TRBV29-1 and J is TRBJ1-2, with D possibly being TRBD1 (6 bases). The CDR3 consists of 12 residues. Trimming left V 3 bases short and J 7 bases short, with 12 bases between. From germline, CDR1 is SQVTM and CDR2 ANQGSEA. The CDR3 coding sequence is TGCAGCGTTGAGGGACAAGACCCTGGCTACACCTTC. It specifies CSVEGQDPGYTF. The complete variable domain, with remaining parts taken from reference TRBV29-1 and TRBJ1-2, reads SAVISQKPSRDICQRGTSLTIQCQVDSQVTMMFWYRQQPGQSLTLIATANQGSEATYESGFVIDKFPISRPNLTFSTLTVSNMSPEDSSIYLCSVEGQDPGYTFGSGTRLTVV.

The chain combines TRBV6-1 with TRBJ2-3; 8 bases are a match to TRBD1. V shed 5 bases and J 1 base; nucleotides not matched to a gene: 5. The length of the CDR3 is 15 residues. CDR1 is MNHNS, CDR2 SASEGT, per germline. The CDR3 here is CASSIKQGGTDTQYF. CDR3 coding DNA: TGTGCCAGCAGTATTAAACAGGGGGGCACAGATACGCAGTATTTT.

This chain joins TRBV6-5 and TRBJ2-6, with D perhaps being TRBD1 or TRBD2 (5 bases each). The CDR3 length is 18 residues. Per germline, CDR1 MNHEY and CDR2 SVGAGI. The ends were cut back, 3 bases at V and 0 bases at J, with 15 bases in the middle. The CDR3 DNA reads as TGTGCCAGCAGTTATGGGGCCCCCGCGGGCTCTGGGGCCAACGTCCTGACTTTC. It is translated as CASSYGAPAGSGANVLTF.

This clonotype was counted only a few times. V gene TRBV20-1 combines with J gene TRBJ1-1, with 7 bases aligning to TRBD1. The trim removed 3 bases at V and 6 bases at J, leaving 13 bases unmatched. Germline CDR1 reads DFQATT; CDR2 reads SNEGSKA (reference sequence). The CDR3 extends over 15 amino acids. CDR3 sequence reads: CSASRPGGARAEAFF. The CDR3 DNA reads TGCAGTGCTAGCCGACCAGGGGGAGCGAGAGCTGAAGCTTTCTTT.

In DNA, the CDR3 is TGTGCCAGCAGCGTGGGGATCCGATCGGATGAGCAGTTCTTC. Its protein is CASSVGIRSDEQFF. The chain recombines TRBV9 with TRBJ2-1; no definite D call. The germline CDR1 and CDR2 sequences are SGDLS and YYNGEE. V was clipped by 2 bases and J by 8 bases, with 14 bases between them. This CDR3 has 14 amino acids.

The chain employs TRBV29-1 and TRBJ1-1; D gene ambiguous. Trimming removed 7 bases at V and 3 bases at J, with 18 bases between. The CDR3 length is 14 residues. Germline assignment: CDR1 SQVTM and CDR2 ANQGSEA. In nucleotides, the CDR3 is TGCAGCGCCCGAATTCAGGACGGGGACACTGAAGCTTTCTTT. Its translation: CSARIQDGDTEAFF.

The chain uses TRBV6-1 and TRBJ2-5, with 7 bases aligning to TRBD1. The CDR3 extends over 15 amino acids. From germline, CDR1 is MNHNS and CDR2 SASEGT. The junction had 8 bases not matched to a gene; V was cut back by 6 bases and J by 1 base. The CDR3 region is CASRRQGTSQETQYF. The CDR3, as DNA: TGTGCCAGCAGGAGACAGGGTACCTCCCAAGAGACCCAGTACTTC.

There are a few counts of this clonotype. This chain joins TRBV5-5 and TRBJ2-1; D not certain. The CDR3 contains 12 residues. Trimming shortened V by 8 bases and J by 7 bases, and 13 bases separated the two germline ends. Germline loops: CDR1 SGHKS, CDR2 YYEKEE (reference sequence). The CDR3 here is CASTTIGNEQFF. For the CDR3, the DNA is TGTGCCAGTACTACTATCGGTAATGAGCAGTTCTTC. Variable domain in full (rest from reference TRBV5-5 and TRBJ2-1): DAGVTQSPTHLIKTRGQQVTLRCSPISGHKSVSWYQQVLGQGPQFIFQYYEKEERGRGNFPDRFSARQFPNYSSELNVNALLLGDSALYLCASTTIGNEQFFGPGTRLTVL.

In this sample, this clonotype turned up a few times. The J gene is TRBJ2-7, the V gene TRBV7-6; D is ambiguous. In germline, CDR1 is SGHVS, CDR2 FNYEAQ. Between the trimmed V and J ends, which lost 3 bases and 3 bases, there was a span of 9 bases. The length of the CDR3 is 13 residues. The CDR3 region is CASSLPGDYEQYF. DNA of the CDR3: TGTGCCAGCAGCTTGCCCGGTGACTACGAGCAGTACTTC. The full variable domain, its missing parts supplied by reference TRBV7-6 and TRBJ2-7, is GAGVSQSPRYKVTKRGQDVALRCDPISGHVSLYWYRQALGQGPEFLTYFNYEAQQDKSGLPNDRFSAERPEGSISTLTIQRTEQRDSAMYRCASSLPGDYEQYFGPGTRLTVT.

The V and J genes are TRBV10-2 and TRBJ2-1; TRBD2 might be the D (5 bases). Germline CDR1 is WSHSY and CDR2 is SAAADI. The CDR3 consists of 16 residues. Trimming stripped 8 bases from V and 2 bases from J, with 19 bases between. The CDR3 protein is CASAGGLRPTYNEQFF. CDR3 sequence (DNA): TGCGCCAGCGCGGGTGGCCTCAGGCCCACCTACAATGAGCAGTTCTTC.